This T cell receptor (beta chain) derives from a study of regulatory T cells in long-lasting Graves disease. Time point reported: newly diagnosed GD, antithyroid drugs for less than 3 months. Construction of the TCR library relied on RNA isolated from PBMCs. CDR3 regions were amplified by Arm-PCR using iRepertoire HTBI primers to build TCR beta libraries. TCRdb redid the calling of the multiplex PCR reads with MiXCR, one entry per CDR3 protein. The repertoire consists of more than 300,000 distinct CDR3 sequences, with approximately 12% occurring once and the leading ten covering 15% to 20%. Germline V gives CDR1 SGHRS, CDR2 YFSETQ. This CDR3 comprises 15 residues. V lost 0 bases and J 2 bases, leaving 6 bases between the germline ends. These data also featured in a second study, about T cells in Graves' hyperthyroidism and ophthalmopathy.

The sequence derives from a woman between 18 and 30 years old with Graves disease. This material consisted of peripheral blood mononuclear cells (PBMCs), taken at new diagnosis, from a patient treated with antithyroid drugs. The rearrangement links TRBV5-1 to TRBJ2-6; possibly TRBD2 for D (5 bases). CDR3 DNA: TGCGCCAGCAGCTTGGCCGGGACTGGGGCCAACGTCCTGACTTTC. This encodes CASSLAGTGANVLTF.